In its sample, the clone carrying this T cell receptor beta chain was seen a few times. What it recognizes is unknown. These data originate in a study of identical twins. V was pared by 6 bases and J by 0 bases, with 21 bases between. The CDR3 totals 17 residues. Unique molecular identifiers were present on the cDNA, and a universal primer site came from template switching. TCRdb called the 5' RACE reads again in MiXCR, with one record for every CDR3 protein. This repertoire shows more than 600,000 distinct CDR3 sequences, around a sixth found once; its top ten account for around 13%. Study results and caveats: In beta out-of-frame sequences, the excess sharing between twins was weaker.

The sample also formed part of further work on T cells expressing NK-cell markers. According to that study: As a fraction of CD8+ T cells, dominant NKG2C+ clonotypes reached about 1.0-7.0% in 5 or 6 donors. In several donors, dominant clonotypes made up about 25-65% of CD3+CD56-NKG2C+ cells.

This receptor was obtained from a woman between 18 and 29 years old in good health. Sequenced input: PBMCs. The gene calls are TRBV12-3 or TRBV12-4 and TRBJ2-7, with a possible D match to TRBD2 (5 bases). CDR3 loop: CASSFGVNSAISYEQYF. The CDR3 DNA follows: TGTGCCAGCAGCTTCGGCGTTAATAGCGCCATCTCCTACGAGCAGTACTTC.